Listed here are 18 T cell receptor beta chains from one sample, sequenced in a study of blood T cell repertoires in COVID-19. TCRdb's table, derived via immunoSEQ multiplex PCR, lists solely in-frame clones and lacks some. The sample carries about 97,000 clones, around 73% recorded once. Sample: peripheral blood. The source of these receptors is a man in his fifties or sixties with active or convalescent COVID-19.

This chain joins TRBV19 and TRBJ2-5, with 10 bases that match TRBD1. The CDR3 has 17 amino acids. CDR1 LNHDA and CDR2 SQIVND come from the germline V gene (reference sequence). With V trimmed by 4 bases and J by 1 base, 9 bases remained unmatched. The CDR3 loop reads CASSTFPDRGFQETQYF. CDR3 sequence (DNA): TGTGCCAGTAGTACCTTTCCGGACAGGGGGTTCCAAGAGACCCAGTACTTC.

The V call is TRBV6-1, the J call TRBJ2-2, with 13 bases identical to TRBD2. Germline assignment: CDR1 MNHNS and CDR2 SASEGT. Losses at the gene ends were 3 bases for V and 6 bases for J; bases not matched to a gene: 1. CDR3 size: 15 residues. The CDR3 sequence: CASSETSGRPGELFF. The CDR3 DNA follows: TGTGCCAGCAGTGAGACTAGCGGGAGGCCCGGGGAGCTGTTTTTT.

This clone was counted once. This chain connects TRBV3-1 (or the pseudogene TRBV3-2) to TRBJ2-7; D is perhaps TRBD2 (7 bases). There are 12 residues in the CDR3. The V gene's germline CDR1 is LGHDT and CDR2 YNNKEL (reference sequence). V lost 0 bases to trimming and J lost 13 bases, with 13 bases between them. CDR3 loop: CASSQDGGASYV. CDR3 coding DNA: TGTGCCAGCAGCCAAGATGGGGGGGCCTCCTACGTC.

A word on this clone: An end of the junction does not agree with germline; a read error may underlie this. The chain joins TRBV5-6 to TRBJ1-1; no reliable D call. This CDR3 contains 12 residues. Germline V CDR1 and CDR2: SGHDT, YYEEEE. The chain's CDR3 is CASSLESTEAFF. For the CDR3, the DNA is TGTGCCAGCAGTTTGGAGAGTACTGAAGCTTTCTTT.

The chain uses TRBV6-2 or TRBV6-3 and TRBJ2-7; the match to TRBD1 covers 12 bases. The CDR3 has 15 residues. CDR1 is MNHEY and CDR2 is SVGEGT in the germline V gene. J was trimmed by 6 bases and V by 4 bases; bases with no gene match: 7. CDR3 DNA sequence: TGTGCCAGCAGTTTATCCGGGACAGGGGGCGGCGAGCAGTACTTC. Its translation: CASSLSGTGGGEQYF.

This chain connects TRBV7-2 to TRBJ2-5, with TRBD2 identical over 7 bases. CDR1 and CDR2 (germline): SGHTA, FQGNSA. The CDR3 runs to 15 residues. V shed 2 bases, J shed 5 bases, and the junction held 8 bases outside the gene matches. CDR3: CASSLYLKGGETQYF. CDR3 DNA: TGTGCCAGCAGCTTATACTTGAAGGGAGGGGAGACCCAGTACTTC.

V gene TRBV6-5 combines with J gene TRBJ1-2, with D maybe TRBD1 (5 bases). This CDR3 spans 15 amino acids. Germline V lookup: CDR1 MNHEY, CDR2 SVGAGI. Trimming took 7 bases from V and 5 from J, leaving 20 bases between them. Here the CDR3 DNA reads TGTGCCAGCATCAGGGCAGAACCTACGACTTATGGCTACACCTTC. Translation gives CASIRAEPTTYGYTF.

The rearrangement uses TRBV11-2 and TRBJ1-1; the match to TRBD1 covers 9 bases. This CDR3 region has 17 residues. V gave up 1 base and J gave up 1 base; unmatched junction bases: 7. CDR1 SGHAT and CDR2 FQNNGV come from the germline V gene. In DNA, the CDR3 is TGTGCCAGCAGCTTAGGGACAGCGACAGGGGGGAACACTGAAGCTTTCTTT. Translation: CASSLGTATGGNTEAFF. Looking up the rest from reference TRBV11-2 and TRBJ1-1 gives the full variable domain: EAGVAQSPRYKIIEKRQSVAFWCNPISGHATLYWYQQILGQGPKLLIQFQNNGVVDDSQLPKDRFSAERLKGVDSTLKIQPAKLEDSAVYLCASSLGTATGGNTEAFFGQGTRLTVV.

The chain carries TRBV18 and TRBJ2-1; D possibly corresponds to TRBD2 (6 bases). The CDR3 runs 13 residues. The germline V gene encodes CDR1 KGHSH and CDR2 LQKENI. V lost 3 bases and J lost 7, with 10 bases in between. The CDR3 loop reads CASSPPGENEQFF. The CDR3 bases are TGTGCCAGCTCACCCCCGGGGGAAAATGAGCAGTTCTTC.

The chain uses TRBV9 and TRBJ2-1; 7 bases are a match to TRBD2. CDR3 length equals 15 residues. Germline loops: CDR1 SGDLS, CDR2 YYNGEE. Trimming took 2 bases from V and 5 from J; bases not matched to a gene: 7. This CDR3 is CASSVGAGVHNEQFF. CDR3 DNA sequence: TGTGCCAGCAGCGTCGGGGCGGGAGTCCACAATGAGCAGTTCTTC.

The CDR3 protein is CASSVVVAGSGNEQFF. The CDR3 DNA reads TGTGCCAGCAGCGTAGTTGTAGCGGGAAGCGGCAATGAGCAGTTCTTC. This chain links TRBV9 with TRBJ2-1, with TRBD2 matching over 8 bases. CDR1 and CDR2 (germline): SGDLS, YYNGEE. Trimming at V came to 0 bases and at J to 6 bases, leaving 8 bases not matched to a gene. The CDR3 spans 16 residues.

The V and J genes are TRBV7-9 and TRBJ1-4; 9 bases fit TRBD1. Per the germline V gene, CDR1 is SEHNR and CDR2 is FQNEAQ (reference sequence). V lost 5 bases to trimming and J lost 6 bases; unmatched junction nucleotides: 4. The CDR3 totals 14 residues. DNA for the CDR3: TGTGCCAGCAGCCTCGGGGACAGGGATGAAAAACTGTTTTTT. Its translation is CASSLGDRDEKLFF.

The J gene is TRBJ1-5, the V gene TRBV19, with 8 bases matching TRBD1. This CDR3 has 15 residues. V was clipped by 7 bases and J by 2 bases; unmatched bases: 7. Germline V gene sequence: CDR1 LNHDA, CDR2 SQIVND (reference sequence). The CDR3 coding sequence is TGTGCCAGTACGACAGGGGACGTTGGCAATCAGCCCCAGCATTTT. Translation gives CASTTGDVGNQPQHF.

This clone was recorded only once. V gene TRBV7-2 combines with J gene TRBJ2-1; 8 positions agree with TRBD2. The CDR3 runs to 12 residues. With V trimmed by 1 base and J by 16 bases, 6 bases remained unmatched. Per the germline V gene, CDR1 is SGHTA and CDR2 is FQGNSA. As DNA, the CDR3 is TGTGCCAGCAGCTTAGAAAGGACTAGCATTTTCTTC. This sequence encodes CASSLERTSIFF. Full variable domain (outside the CDR3, taken from reference TRBV7-2 and TRBJ2-1): GAGVSQSPSNKVTEKGKDVELRCDPISGHTALYWYRQSLGQGLEFLIYFQGNSAPDKSGLPSDRFSAERTGGSVSTLTIQRTQQEDSAVYLCASSLERTSIFFGPGTRLTVL.

The chain joins TRBV2 to TRBJ1-6; 10 nucleotides align to TRBD1. Germline CDR1 is SNHLY and CDR2 is FYNNEI. V shed 7 bases and J 5 bases; nucleotides not matched to a gene: 5. CDR3 size: 15 residues. Written as DNA, the CDR3 is TGTGCCAGCACCCGACAGGGGGCAAATAATTCACCCCTCCACTTT. Encoded protein: CASTRQGANNSPLHF.

This clone came up a few times. The chain employs TRBV28 and TRBJ2-7; TRBD2 might be the D (6 bases). The CDR3 runs 13 residues. V was trimmed by 8 bases and J by 3 bases, leaving 14 bases between them. Germline CDR1 MDHEN, CDR2 SYDVKM. The CDR3 bases are TGTGCCAGCTCACCTAGGGGAGGCTACGAGCAGTACGTC. Protein: CASSPRGGYEQYV.

The V gene is TRBV7-9, the J gene TRBJ2-1; perhaps TRBD2 as D (6 bases). Trimming removed 0 bases at V and 0 bases at J, with 6 bases between. The germline V gene has CDR1 SEHNR and CDR2 FQNEAQ (reference sequence). CDR3 length: 15 amino acids. This CDR3 is CASSLAGSSYNEQFF. The CDR3 coding sequence is TGTGCCAGCAGCTTAGCCGGGAGCTCCTACAATGAGCAGTTCTTC. Using reference TRBV7-9 and TRBJ2-1 for the parts outside the CDR3, the full variable domain is DTGVSQNPRHKITKRGQNVTFRCDPISEHNRLYWYRQTLGQGPEFLTYFQNEAQLEKSRLLSDRFSAERPKGSFSTLEIQRTEQGDSAMYLCASSLAGSSYNEQFFGPGTRLTVL.

This chain links TRBV7-3 with TRBJ2-1; weak D call: TRBD2 (6 bases). Germline CDR1 reads SGHTA; CDR2 reads FQGTGA. This CDR3 contains 16 residues. V gave up 5 bases and J gave up 0 bases, with 14 bases separating them. CDR3 bases: TGTGCCAGCAGCCCCCTCGGGCGGGGCTCCTACAATGAGCAGTTCTTC. Amino acid sequence: CASSPLGRGSYNEQFF.